The 21 T cell receptor beta chains reported below all come from one sample, sequenced in a study of shared clonotypes between healthy human individuals. Data came from immunoSEQ multiplex PCR; TCRdb stores just in-frame clones and leaves some out. The table shows a few million clones, with 85% to 95% occurring only once. Sequencing was carried out using naive CD4+ T cells from PBMCs. The subset denotes: CD45RA+ positively selected. The receptors derive from a man between 18 and 29 years old in good health. Some clones in this sample may be carry-over from other donors' samples.

This chain links TRBV9 with TRBJ2-5; 9 positions match TRBD2. The CDR3 covers 17 residues. Per germline, CDR1 SGDLS and CDR2 YYNGEE. Germline trimming cut 2 bases from V and 4 bases from J; bases unmatched to any gene: 12. CDR3 loop: CASSVLSGAGGRETQYF. CDR3 bases: TGTGCCAGCAGCGTTTTAAGCGGGGCGGGAGGGCGAGAGACCCAGTACTTC.

CDR3 DNA: TGTGCCAGCAGCCGCCCCGGGACAGGGTCGGGAAACACCATATATTTT. It encodes CASSRPGTGSGNTIYF. The chain recombines TRBV5-5 with TRBJ1-3; 9 positions agree with TRBD1. With V trimmed by 4 bases and J by 4 bases, 9 bases remained unmatched. The CDR3 totals 16 residues. Germline assignment: CDR1 SGHKS and CDR2 YYEKEE (reference sequence).

The rearrangement links TRBV4-1 to TRBJ2-4; no reliable D call. V lost 1 base and J 9 bases, leaving 13 bases between the germline ends. The CDR3 is 14 amino acids. CDR1 and CDR2 from the germline V gene are MGHRA and YSYEKL. The CDR3 sequence is CASSQALDRGIQYF. The CDR3, as DNA: TGCGCCAGCAGCCAAGCGCTAGACCGCGGCATTCAGTACTTC.

The chain links TRBV5-1 to TRBJ2-1; 7 bases align to TRBD2. CDR3 length: 16 residues. V lost 0 bases and J lost 3; bases outside the gene matches: 6. Germline CDR1 reads SGHRS; CDR2 reads YFSETQ. The CDR3 sequence is CASSLDFAGDYNEQFF. The CDR3 nucleotides are TGCGCCAGCAGCTTGGACTTCGCGGGAGACTACAATGAGCAGTTCTTC.

V gene TRBV19 combines with J gene TRBJ2-1, with TRBD2 identical over 7 bases. CDR1 LNHDA and CDR2 SQIVND come from the germline V gene (reference sequence). The CDR3 is 22 amino acids. Trimming at V came to 4 bases and at J to 5 bases, leaving 29 bases not matched to a gene. CDR3 protein: CASSNPPLWAGVVSGEHNEQFF. CDR3 in DNA: TGTGCCAGTAGTAACCCCCCGCTCTGGGCGGGAGTTGTCTCCGGAGAGCACAATGAGCAGTTCTTC.

V and J are TRBV7-2 and TRBJ2-7; the match to TRBD1 covers 7 bases. Germline trimming cut 5 bases from V and 3 bases from J; bases unmatched to any gene: 7. CDR1 is SGHTA and CDR2 is FQGNSA in the germline V gene. The CDR3 runs to 14 residues. DNA of the CDR3: TGTGCCAGCAGCAAACGACAGGGTAGCTACGAGCAGTACTTC. This translates into CASSKRQGSYEQYF.

Remarks on this clone: Distinct nucleotide sequences in the sample also encode this CDR3. The CDR3 region is CASSLAGARETQYF. The CDR3 region has the DNA TGTGCCAGCAGCTTGGCAGGGGCTCGGGAGACCCAGTACTTC. The chain uses TRBV7-3 and TRBJ2-5, with a tentative D call TRBD1 (6 bases). The CDR3 loop spans 14 amino acids. V lost 3 bases, J lost 5 bases, and 13 bases lay in between. The germline CDR1 and CDR2 sequences are SGHTA and FQGTGA.

V gene TRBV4-1 combines with J gene TRBJ2-3; D unresolved. The V end lost 1 base, the J end lost 4 bases, and 9 bases lay between the germline ends. The length of the CDR3 is 14 residues. Germline lookup yields CDR1 MGHRA and CDR2 YSYEKL. CDR3 bases: TGCGCCAGCAGCCAAGGGCCTTTCGCAGATACGCAGTATTTT. This codes for CASSQGPFADTQYF.

The chain carries TRBV18 and TRBJ1-5, with D hard to call. Germline CDR1 and CDR2: KGHSH and LQKENI. Trimming stripped 5 bases from V and 2 bases from J, with 13 bases between. There are 15 residues in the CDR3. For the CDR3, the DNA is TGTGCCAGCTCAGCGGAAACTAATGGCAATCAGCCCCAGCATTTT. Amino acids: CASSAETNGNQPQHF. The full variable domain, with the rest looked up from reference TRBV18 and TRBJ1-5, is NAGVMQNPRHLVRRRGQEARLRCSPMKGHSHVYWYRQLPEEGLKFMVYLQKENIIDESGMPKERFSAEFPKEGPSILRIQQVVRGDSAAYFCASSAETNGNQPQHFGDGTRLSIL.

The chain carries TRBV28 and TRBJ2-7, with D tentatively TRBD2 (6 bases). CDR3 size: 13 residues. Deletions cut 6 bases from V and 4 bases from J, with 13 bases between. In germline, CDR1 is MDHEN, CDR2 SYDVKM. The CDR3 DNA reads as TGTGCCAGCAGCGGGGGTAAAGGGTACGAGCAGTACTTC. Protein product: CASSGGKGYEQYF.

The gene calls are TRBV28 and TRBJ1-5; TRBD1 is a possible D gene (6 bases). With 7 bases removed from V and 1 base from J, the gap between germline ends came to 14 bases. The length of the CDR3 is 15 residues. Germline lookup yields CDR1 MDHEN and CDR2 SYDVKM. CDR3 protein: CASNFGQSSNQPQHF. CDR3 DNA: TGTGCCAGCAACTTCGGACAGTCAAGCAATCAGCCCCAGCATTTT.

The chain carries TRBV4-2 and TRBJ2-5; TRBD2 aligns across 11 bases. Germline V CDR1 and CDR2: LGHNA, YNFKEQ. The CDR3 is made up of 17 amino acids. The V and J ends lost 1 base and 5 bases, in that order; junction bases with no gene match: 9. In nucleotides, the CDR3 is TGTGCCAGCAGCCAAGGTGGGCTAGCGGGAGGTAGGGAGACCCAGTACTTC. Protein sequence: CASSQGGLAGGRETQYF.

V is TRBV18 and J is TRBJ1-4, with 8 bases aligning to TRBD1. Germline-derived CDR1 and CDR2 are KGHSH and LQKENI. This CDR3 has 14 amino acids. The V and J ends lost 5 bases and 6 bases, in that order; junction bases with no gene match: 5. This CDR3 is CASSVSTGDEKLFF. CDR3 nucleotide sequence: TGTGCCAGCTCAGTCTCGACAGGGGATGAAAAACTGTTTTTT.

The J gene is TRBJ1-2, the V gene TRBV2; the D gene is possibly TRBD1 (5 bases). V was cut by 6 bases and J by 0 bases, with 8 bases left in between. The CDR3 extends over 13 amino acids. Germline values: CDR1 SNHLY, CDR2 FYNNEI. Here the CDR3 reads CASRGRANYGYTF. The CDR3 DNA reads as TGTGCCAGCAGGGGGCGAGCTAACTATGGCTACACCTTC.

This clone was seen only once. The V and J genes are TRBV7-3 and TRBJ2-7, with 9 positions matching TRBD1. The CDR3 is made up of 15 amino acids. Germline CDR1 and CDR2: SGHTA and FQGTGA. V shed 0 bases and J 9 bases; nucleotides not matched to a gene: 9. The CDR3, as DNA: TGTGCCAGCAGCTTAACAGGGACAGGGATCGTCGGGCAGTACTTC. Protein product: CASSLTGTGIVGQYF.

The rearrangement uses TRBV19 and TRBJ1-2, with D unresolved. Trimming took 0 bases from V and 14 from J, leaving 16 bases between them. Germline CDR1 LNHDA, CDR2 SQIVND (reference sequence). The CDR3 sequence is 13 residues long. The CDR3, as DNA: TGTGCCAGTAGTATAGATCTCTTGGGCGGTCCAACCTTC. It specifies CASSIDLLGGPTF.

This clone appeared a single time. The rearrangement joins TRBV28 to TRBJ2-7; D may be TRBD1 or TRBD2 (5 bases each). V lost 10 bases to trimming and J lost 4 bases, with 17 bases between them. There are 13 residues in the CDR3. Germline V CDR1 and CDR2: MDHEN, SYDVKM. CDR3 DNA sequence: TGTGCCATCCCGGGACCTTCATTGTACGAGCAGTACTTC. This gives the protein CAIPGPSLYEQYF.

The chain recombines TRBV7-9 with TRBJ1-2; D unresolved. This CDR3 is 14 amino acids long. V was clipped by 4 bases and J by 4 bases, with 13 bases between them. CDR1 SEHNR and CDR2 FQNEAQ come from the germline V gene (reference sequence). DNA for the CDR3: TGTGCCAGCAGCTCCCGCCCTTCTCCCTATGGCTACACCTTC. Translating gives CASSSRPSPYGYTF.

J is TRBJ2-3 and V is TRBV11-1; D unresolved. Germline-derived CDR1 and CDR2 are SGHAT and FQDESV (reference sequence). Trimming cost V 2 bases and J 0 bases, with 12 bases left between them. This CDR3 contains 16 residues. CDR3 nucleotides: TGTGCCAGCAGCTTAATTCCGCGATCTAGCACAGATACGCAGTATTTT. It specifies CASSLIPRSSTDTQYF.

This chain links TRBV29-1 with TRBJ2-2, with TRBD1 identical over 10 bases. V gave up 3 bases and J gave up 4 bases; unmatched junction bases: 5. CDR3 length equals 15 residues. Germline lookup yields CDR1 SQVTM and CDR2 ANQGSEA. In nucleotides, the CDR3 is TGCAGCGTTGAGGGACAGGGGACGGTCACCGGGGAGCTGTTTTTT. Its translation is CSVEGQGTVTGELFF.

The chain links TRBV2 to TRBJ2-5, with TRBD2 matching over 11 bases. J lost 5 bases, V lost 6 bases, and 5 bases had no gene match. The CDR3 is made up of 14 amino acids. The germline V gene has CDR1 SNHLY and CDR2 FYNNEI. The CDR3 sequence: CASRASGRFETQYF. CDR3 DNA: TGTGCCAGCAGAGCTAGCGGGAGGTTCGAGACCCAGTACTTC.